This T cell receptor beta chain comes out of a study of shared clonotypes between healthy human individuals. The method was immunoSEQ multiplex PCR; TCRdb's version includes in-frame clones alone and lacks a portion of them. The table includes 900,000 to 1,200,000 clones, about 80% detected once. The table lists this clone with a few counts. V was shortened by 2 bases and J by 9 bases, with 10 bases between the two germline ends. The CDR3 sequence is 12 residues long. Germline V gene sequence: CDR1 MNHEY, CDR2 SVGAGI. The chain carries TRBV6-5 and TRBJ1-1; D is possibly TRBD1 (5 bases). The source is a man younger than 35 in good health. Some clones in this sample may be carry-over from other donors' samples. Sequenced: memory CD4+ T cells from PBMCs. This sample's subset: CD45RA-negative fraction. The CDR3 loop is CASSYRQGQAFF. DNA for the CDR3: TGTGCCAGCAGTTACCGCCAGGGCCAAGCTTTCTTT.